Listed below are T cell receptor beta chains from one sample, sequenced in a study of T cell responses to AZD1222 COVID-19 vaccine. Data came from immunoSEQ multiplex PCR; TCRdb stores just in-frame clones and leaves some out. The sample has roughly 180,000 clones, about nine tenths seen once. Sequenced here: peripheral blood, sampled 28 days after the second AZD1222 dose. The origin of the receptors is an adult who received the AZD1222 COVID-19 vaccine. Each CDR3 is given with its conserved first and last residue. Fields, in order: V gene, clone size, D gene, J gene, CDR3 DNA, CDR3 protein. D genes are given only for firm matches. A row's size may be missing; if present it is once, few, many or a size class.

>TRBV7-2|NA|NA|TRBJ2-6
TGTGCCAGCAGCCTCCGTGGACCGTTAAGCTCTGGGGCCAACGTCCTGACTTTC
CASSLRGPLSSGANVLTF
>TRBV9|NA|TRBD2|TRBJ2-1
TGTGCCAGCAGTACTAGCGCAACATCCCATGAGCAGTTCTTC
CASSTSATSHEQFF
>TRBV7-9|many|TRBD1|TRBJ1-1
TGTGCCAGCAGCCCACCGACAGGGGGAGCTTTCTTT
CASSPPTGGAFF
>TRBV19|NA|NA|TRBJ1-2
TGTGCCAGTAGCAAGAATGTCAGATATGGCTACACCTTC
CASSKNVRYGYTF
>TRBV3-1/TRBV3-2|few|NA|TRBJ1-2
TGTGCCAGCAGCCAAGTTGCGTCAGGGGTACACTATGGCTACACCTTC
CASSQVASGVHYGYTF
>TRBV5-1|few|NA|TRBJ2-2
TGCGCCAGCAGCTTCTTATTGAGGGCGACCGGGGAGCTGTTTTTT
CASSFLLRATGELFF
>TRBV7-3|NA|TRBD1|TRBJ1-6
TGTGCCAGCAGCTTAGAGGGACAGGGGTATTCACCCCTCCACTTT
CASSLEGQGYSPLHF
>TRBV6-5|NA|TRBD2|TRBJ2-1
TGTGCCAGCATGAGGCGGGAGGAAGGGAATGAGCAGTTCTTC
CASMRREEGNEQFF
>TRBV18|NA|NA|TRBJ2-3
TGTGCCAGCTCACGGGACTCTGGGAGAGATACGCAGTATTTT
CASSRDSGRDTQYF
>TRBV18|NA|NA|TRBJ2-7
TGTGCCAGCTCACCACTAGAGGGGTCGGAGCAGTACTTC
CASSPLEGSEQYF
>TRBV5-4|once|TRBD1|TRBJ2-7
TGTGCCAGCAGCTCCGGGACAGTCAGCTCCTACGAGCAGTACTTC
CASSSGTVSSYEQYF
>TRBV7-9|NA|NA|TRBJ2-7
TGTGCCAGCAGCTTCAATCCCCCCTCGGGGGCCGAGCAGTACTTC
CASSFNPPSGAEQYF
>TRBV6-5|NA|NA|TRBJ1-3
TGTGCCAGCACTCCCCGGAGGGGATCTGGAAACACCATATATTTT
CASTPRRGSGNTIYF
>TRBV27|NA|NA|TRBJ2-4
TGTGCCAGCAGTTTATCCCGGGACCCCAAAAACATTCAGTACTTC
CASSLSRDPKNIQYF
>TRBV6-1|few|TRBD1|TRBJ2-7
TGTGCCAGCAGTGAAGGGGACAGCTCCTACGAGCAGTACTTC
CASSEGDSSYEQYF
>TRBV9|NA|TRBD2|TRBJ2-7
TGTGCCAGCAGCGTAGGGGGCGGGAGAGGGTCCGAGCAGTACTTC
CASSVGGGRGSEQYF
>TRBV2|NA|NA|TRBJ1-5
TGTGCCAGCACCTTAGTATATAGCAATCAGCCCCAGCATTTT
CASTLVYSNQPQHF
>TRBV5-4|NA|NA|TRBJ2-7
TGTGCCAGCAGCCCGCAGACAGGCAAGTACGAGCAGTACTTC
CASSPQTGKYEQYF
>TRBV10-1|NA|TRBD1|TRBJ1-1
TGCGCCAGCAGTCAACAGGGGATCACTGAAGCTTTCTTT
CASSQQGITEAFF
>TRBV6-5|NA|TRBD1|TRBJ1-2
TGTGCCAGCAGTTACTCCCCCGGGACAGGGTGGGGCTACACCTTC
CASSYSPGTGWGYTF
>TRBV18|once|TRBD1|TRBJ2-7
TGTGCCAGCTCACACCGGGACAGGGGGGACCACGAGCAGTACTTC
CASSHRDRGDHEQYF
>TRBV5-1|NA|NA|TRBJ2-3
TGCGCCAGCAGCTTGGCAGCAGATACGCAGTATTTT
CASSLAADTQYF
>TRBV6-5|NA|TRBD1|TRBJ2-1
TGTGCCAGCAGCCCGGGACAGGGGCGCTCCGGGCCGTTCTTC
CASSPGQGRSGPFF
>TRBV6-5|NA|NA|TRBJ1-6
TGTGCCAGCAAAGCCGGCTCCTATAATTCACCCCTCCACTTT
CASKAGSYNSPLHF
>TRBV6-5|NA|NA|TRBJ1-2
TGTGCCAGCAGCTTCACAGGGACGGATGGCTACACCTTC
CASSFTGTDGYTF
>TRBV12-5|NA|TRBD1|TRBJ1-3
TGTGCTAGTGGCAATTACAGGGGCCCTGGAAACACCATATATTTT
CASGNYRGPGNTIYF
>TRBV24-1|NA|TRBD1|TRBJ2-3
TGTGCCACCAGTGAAGGACAGGGGCGGGATACGCAGTATTTT
CATSEGQGRDTQYF
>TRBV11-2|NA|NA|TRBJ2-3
TGTGCCAGCAGCCCGGGTAACACAGATACGCAGTATTTT
CASSPGNTDTQYF
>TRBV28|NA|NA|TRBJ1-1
TGTGCCAGCAGTTTGCGCGGCAGGGAAGCTTTCTTT
CASSLRGREAFF
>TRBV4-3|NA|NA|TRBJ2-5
TGCGCCAGCAGCCAAGACGTCCCGGGGGCGTCCGTAGAGACCCAGTACTTC
CASSQDVPGASVETQYF
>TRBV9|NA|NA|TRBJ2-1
TGTGCCAGCAGCGTATTCTATCGGGGAGCCTACAATGAGCAGTTCTTC
CASSVFYRGAYNEQFF
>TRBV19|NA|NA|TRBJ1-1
TGTGCCACTAACAATAGGAACACTGAAGCTTTCTTT
CATNNRNTEAFF
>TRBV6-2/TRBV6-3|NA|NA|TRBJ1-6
TGTGCCAGCAGTTTGAGAAGCTCCTATAATTCACCCCTCCACTTT
CASSLRSSYNSPLHF
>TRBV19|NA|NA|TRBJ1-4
TGTGCCAGTAGGCACCCTTCGGGGGAAAAACTGTTTTTT
CASRHPSGEKLFF
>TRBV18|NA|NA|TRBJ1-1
TGTGCCAGCTCACCATCGGTATTCCGGGGCACTGAAGCTTTCTTT
CASSPSVFRGTEAFF
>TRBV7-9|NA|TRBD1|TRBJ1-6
TGTGCCAGCAGCGGAGACAGGGATAATTCACCCCTCCACTTT
CASSGDRDNSPLHF
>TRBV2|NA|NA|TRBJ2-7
TGTGCCAGCAGTGGGGACTTTTACGAGCAGTACTTC
CASSGDFYEQYF
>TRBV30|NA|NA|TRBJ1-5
TGTGCCTGGAGTGTAACAGGGATGAGCAATCAGCCCCAGCATTTT
CAWSVTGMSNQPQHF
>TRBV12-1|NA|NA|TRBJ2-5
TGTGCCAGCAGCCTAGGATCGACAGGGTTTATGGTGGTAGAGACCCAGTACTTC
CASSLGSTGFMVVETQYF
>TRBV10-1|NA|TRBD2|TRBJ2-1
TGCGCCAGCAACCTGCGGGGGTCCTACAATGAGCAGTTCTTC
CASNLRGSYNEQFF
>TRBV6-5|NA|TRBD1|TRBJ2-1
TGTGCCAGCAGGCGACAGGGGATCTACAATGAGCAGTTCTTC
CASRRQGIYNEQFF